A selection of T cell receptor beta chains follows, all from one sample in a study of CXCR3-negative and CXCR3-positive naive CD8 T cells. TCRdb re-called the 5' RACE reads, yielding one record per CDR3 amino acid sequence without DNA. This sample's clone table lists about 94,000 distinct CDR3 sequences. The specimen sequenced was naive CXCR3+ CD8+ T cells from blood. The receptors shown here come from a human donor in good health. Some clones in this sample may be carry-over from other donors' samples. The CDR3 runs from the conserved cysteine through the conserved F or W.

J gene | V gene | CDR3 protein
TRBJ2-5 | TRBV28 | CASSSLGPAGETQYF
TRBJ2-2 | TRBV6-2/TRBV6-3 | CASSYSGLAWELFF
TRBJ2-1 | TRBV9 | CASSPTSGQANEQFF
TRBJ2-3 | TRBV19 | CASSIVASRTDTQYF
TRBJ2-7 | TRBV3-1 | CASSQERWYEQYF
TRBJ2-1 | TRBV7-7 | CASSLGRGGPLIDQQFF
TRBJ1-4 | TRBV5-5 | CASSLDPGDEKLFF
TRBJ2-1 | TRBV2 | CASTNGEAGDPLSVYEQFF
TRBJ2-7 | TRBV28 | CASGSGRLAGGGTYEQYF
TRBJ2-7 | TRBV29-1 | CSVGKSSYEQYF
TRBJ2-7 | TRBV4-2 | CASSQDGPDEQYF
TRBJ2-3 | TRBV5-6 | CASSWDRDRDTDTQYF
TRBJ2-1 | TRBV20-1 | CSARDDQVPYNEQFF
TRBJ2-1 | TRBV29-1 | CSVLGVGWFEQFF
TRBJ1-4 | TRBV6-5 | CASSYSSEAFEKLFF
TRBJ2-5 | TRBV13 | CASSLSASGAQETQYF
TRBJ2-7 | TRBV7-6 | CASSPGVSSYEQYF
TRBJ1-1 | TRBV14 | CASSPRAGMNTEAFF
TRBJ1-2 | TRBV27 | CASSNRGGQGSGYTF
TRBJ2-2 | TRBV7-6 | CASSLVFGAGRTNTGELFF
TRBJ1-1 | TRBV7-9 | CASSPRGSGTEAFF
TRBJ2-7 | TRBV5-4 | CASSATGTGTDYEQYF
TRBJ2-3 | TRBV7-6 | CASSGWSGAGDTQYF
TRBJ2-1 | TRBV11-2 | CATTVAGYYNEQFF
TRBJ1-1 | TRBV29-1 | CSVARSVNTEAFF
TRBJ2-5 | TRBV7-6 | CASSWDGGQETQYF
TRBJ1-1 | TRBV29-1 | CSVEPGHLNTEAFF
TRBJ2-7 | TRBV16 | CASSPYVGGSSYEQYF
TRBJ2-3 | TRBV10-3 | CATHLRRGDTQYF
TRBJ2-7 | TRBV12-3/TRBV12-4 | CASSLNKEQYF
TRBJ1-4 | TRBV5-1 | CASSLDIVGRSEGTTNEKLFF
TRBJ2-7 | TRBV29-1 | CSVGLAGDPEQYF
TRBJ2-1 | TRBV7-8 | CASSLYSGSYNEQFF
TRBJ2-7 | TRBV27 | CASSLFGTGIRVYPYEQYF
TRBJ2-7 | TRBV29-1 | CSGQGEANEQYF
TRBJ2-7 | TRBV5-1 | CASSFRDPSGYEQYF
TRBJ2-3 | TRBV4-2 | CASSQDLTSGREIDTQYF
TRBJ1-2 | TRBV20-1 | CSAGTGLSDIGYTF
TRBJ2-7 | TRBV28 | CASGWTSGMYF
TRBJ1-3 | TRBV6-5 | CASSLTGPGNTIYF
TRBJ2-7 | TRBV28 | CASSFDTASSRGSYEQYF
TRBJ2-1 | TRBV5-1 | CASSLYGLDLSYNEQFF
TRBJ2-7 | TRBV7-9 | CASTAGSDEQYF